This passage covers 27 T cell receptor beta chains from one sample sequenced in a study of shared clonotypes between healthy human individuals. Using immunoSEQ multiplex PCR, the repertoire was profiled, and TCRdb retains in-frame clones only, with some absent. The top ten clones hold approximately 0.41% of a sample with about 2.3 million clones, less than 95% of them seen once. Sequenced sample: naive CD4+ T cells from PBMCs. Subset here: CD45RA+ positively selected. These receptors were collected from a young man in good health. Some clones in this sample may be carry-over from other donors' samples.

In regard to this clone: Other nucleotide sequences in the sample specify the same CDR3. The chain links TRBV7-2 to TRBJ1-1, with a tentative D call TRBD1 (5 bases). The CDR3 is 15 amino acids. Trimming took off 1 base at V and 0 bases at J, with 9 bases between the two ends. Germline values: CDR1 SGHTA, CDR2 FQGNSA. The CDR3 nucleotides read TGTGCCAGCAGCTTAGGACAGCTCCTGAACACTGAAGCTTTCTTT. Translated: CASSLGQLLNTEAFF.

The CDR3 coding sequence is TGTGCCAGTAGTATAGTCGGATTCCCAGATACGCAGTATTTT. Its protein is CASSIVGFPDTQYF. The V call is TRBV19, the J call TRBJ2-3; D not resolved. Germline values: CDR1 LNHDA, CDR2 SQIVND (reference sequence). This CDR3 comprises 14 residues. V shed 1 base and J shed 4 bases, with 9 bases lying between them.

The J gene is TRBJ2-5, the V gene TRBV7-9; D gene uncertain. CDR1 and CDR2 (germline): SEHNR, FQNEAQ (reference sequence). This CDR3 region has 12 residues. V was cut by 7 bases and J by 5 bases, with 11 bases left in between. CDR3 nucleotide sequence: TGTGCCAGCACACAACAAGCGGAGACCCAGTACTTC. Its protein product is CASTQQAETQYF.

Regarding this clone: Different DNA sequences within this sample yield the same CDR3. The J gene is TRBJ2-1, the V gene TRBV29-1; no definite D call. V shed 5 bases and J shed 0 bases, with 11 bases lying between them. The CDR3 is made up of 14 amino acids. Germline assignment: CDR1 SQVTM and CDR2 ANQGSEA. In DNA form, the CDR3 reads TGCAGCGTTCTCGGGCTAAGCTCCTACAATGAGCAGTTCTTC. Protein: CSVLGLSSYNEQFF.

Comments on this clone: Other DNA sequences in this sample translate to the same CDR3. J is TRBJ2-3 and V is TRBV28; TRBD1 or TRBD2 may be the D gene (5 bases each). Germline CDR1 and CDR2: MDHEN and SYDVKM. V was cut by 6 bases and J by 0 bases, with 7 bases left in between. This CDR3 has 13 amino acids. The CDR3, as DNA: TGTGCCAGCAGCCGGGACAGCACAGATACGCAGTATTTT. It encodes CASSRDSTDTQYF.

This clone was detected once. One junction end does not reproduce the germline sequence, and a read error may be involved. This chain joins TRBV7-9 and TRBJ2-4; D is tentatively TRBD1 or TRBD2 (5 bases each). Germline V gene sequence: CDR1 SEHNR, CDR2 FQNEAQ (reference sequence). This CDR3 is built from 13 residues. The CDR3 bases are TGTGCCAGCAGCCGTCTTTCAGGCGGGTTACAGGACTTC. Its protein product is CASSRLSGGLQDF.

The rearrangement joins TRBV30 to TRBJ2-1; no definite D call. V lost 0 bases, J lost 8 bases, and 5 bases lay in between. Germline V gives CDR1 GTSNPN, CDR2 SVGIG (reference sequence). This CDR3 comprises 11 residues. CDR3 residues: CAWSVLDEQFF. CDR3 DNA: TGTGCCTGGAGTGTTTTGGATGAGCAGTTCTTC.

J is TRBJ2-2 and V is TRBV10-3; tentatively, D is TRBD1 (5 bases). V was cut by 6 bases and J by 3 bases, with 11 bases left in between. The germline V gene has CDR1 ENHRY and CDR2 SYGVKD. The CDR3 extends over 14 amino acids. The chain's CDR3 is CAIRPDRDTGELFF. The CDR3 coding sequence is TGTGCCATCAGACCCGACAGAGACACCGGGGAGCTGTTTTTT.

The V and J genes are TRBV4-1 and TRBJ2-5; D unresolved. The CDR3 loop spans 14 amino acids. Germline CDR1 reads MGHRA; CDR2 reads YSYEKL. V dropped 1 base and J dropped 5 bases, with 11 bases sitting between them. The CDR3: CASSQGQVAETQYF. CDR3 bases: TGCGCCAGCAGCCAAGGCCAGGTCGCGGAGACCCAGTACTTC.

The rearrangement uses TRBV6-5 and TRBJ2-7, with D maybe TRBD2 (7 bases). V was trimmed by 2 bases and J by 4 bases, leaving 18 bases between them. In germline, CDR1 is MNHEY, CDR2 SVGAGI. This CDR3 has 16 amino acids. CDR3 sequence reads: CASSYRRGLAVYEQYF. CDR3 coding DNA: TGTGCCAGCAGTTACCGCCGGGGGCTAGCGGTTTACGAGCAGTACTTC.

The chain couples TRBV28 to TRBJ2-1; 13 positions match TRBD2. The J segment lost 6 bases and the V segment lost 10 bases, leaving 6 bases of the junction unmatched. The CDR3 extends over 14 amino acids. Germline V CDR1 and CDR2: MDHEN, SYDVKM. Here the CDR3 reads CATQTSGRINEQFF. The CDR3 DNA sequence: TGTGCCACCCAGACTAGCGGGAGGATCAATGAGCAGTTCTTC.

The chain links TRBV5-1 to TRBJ2-1; 7 nucleotides align to TRBD2. This CDR3 comprises 17 residues. In germline, CDR1 is SGHRS, CDR2 YFSETQ. Trimming cost V 4 bases and J 0 bases; bases outside gene matches: 10. This CDR3 is CASSTPSGKSSYNEQFF. DNA for the CDR3: TGCGCCAGCAGCACCCCTAGCGGTAAAAGCTCCTACAATGAGCAGTTCTTC.

The chain combines TRBV28 with TRBJ2-6; D possibly uses TRBD1 or TRBD2 (5 bases each). The CDR3 contains 17 residues. Germline lookup yields CDR1 MDHEN and CDR2 SYDVKM. Deletions cut 5 bases from V and 0 bases from J, with 14 bases between. The DNA for the CDR3 is TGTGCCAGCAGTATCGGGACGGGAAGCTCTGGGGCCAACGTCCTGACTTTC. This encodes CASSIGTGSSGANVLTF.

V is TRBV28 and J is TRBJ2-1; the D gene is possibly TRBD2 (6 bases). V was pared by 7 bases and J by 10 bases, with 20 bases between. In germline, CDR1 is MDHEN, CDR2 SYDVKM. CDR3 length: 14 residues. The DNA of the CDR3 is TGTGCCAGCATCCCCGGGACTCCCAAGGCCGAGCAGTTCTTC. Translation gives CASIPGTPKAEQFF.

V is TRBV14 and J is TRBJ1-1; 8 positions agree with TRBD1. Germline V gives CDR1 SGHDN, CDR2 FVKESK. Trimming removed 1 base from V and 5 bases from J; junction bases left unmatched: 9. CDR3 length equals 16 residues. CDR3 sequence (DNA): TGTGCCAGCAGCCAAGTTGGCAGGGGGCAGGAGACTGAAGCTTTCTTT. This gives the protein CASSQVGRGQETEAFF.

This sequence joins TRBV2 and TRBJ2-7, with 7 positions matching TRBD2. The CDR3 totals 14 residues. Germline lookup yields CDR1 SNHLY and CDR2 FYNNEI. V lost 6 bases and J lost 0; bases outside the gene matches: 5. The CDR3: CASRLREGSYEQYF. CDR3 nucleotides: TGTGCCAGCAGGCTTAGGGAGGGCTCCTACGAGCAGTACTTC.

This clone showed up just a few times. V is TRBV5-1 and J is TRBJ2-5; TRBD1 is a possible D gene (5 bases). Trimming took 0 bases from V and 5 from J, leaving 14 bases between them. Germline assignment: CDR1 SGHRS and CDR2 YFSETQ. The CDR3 sequence is 15 residues long. The CDR3 DNA reads TGCGCCAGCAGCTTGGGCGGCAGGGCGGAGGAGACCCAGTACTTC. As protein: CASSLGGRAEETQYF.

A single count supports this clone. The genes are TRBV10-3 and TRBJ2-1; D is unresolved. Germline assignment: CDR1 ENHRY and CDR2 SYGVKD. V was pared by 0 bases and J by 4 bases, with 13 bases between. This CDR3 has 16 amino acids. The CDR3 DNA sequence: TGTGCCATCAGTGAGTCGATCGTGGCAGCTTACAATGAGCAGTTCTTC. This gives the protein CAISESIVAAYNEQFF.

The chain carries TRBV28 and TRBJ2-2, with 11 nucleotides matching TRBD2. The CDR3 runs to 16 residues. CDR1 MDHEN and CDR2 SYDVKM come from the germline V gene. With 3 bases clipped from V and 3 bases from J, the junction kept 3 bases outside the gene matches. CDR3 sequence (DNA): TGTGCCAGCAGTTTCCCGGGACTAGCGGACACCGGGGAGCTGTTTTTT. Translated: CASSFPGLADTGELFF.

J is TRBJ1-1 and V is TRBV5-1; D is undetermined. Trimming removed 5 bases at V and 2 bases at J, with 4 bases between. CDR1 is SGHRS, CDR2 YFSETQ, per germline. CDR3 length equals 11 residues. The CDR3, as DNA: TGCGCCAGCAGTGATAACACTGAAGCTTTCTTT. This codes for CASSDNTEAFF.

The rearrangement joins TRBV6-5 to TRBJ2-7, with D perhaps TRBD1 (6 bases). CDR3 size: 14 residues. Germline V gene lookup returns CDR1 MNHEY and CDR2 SVGAGI. The V end was cut by 0 bases, the J end by 5 bases, with 11 bases between. CDR3 loop: CASSYSIGGNEQYF. The CDR3 nucleotides read TGTGCCAGCAGTTACTCGATAGGGGGAAACGAGCAGTACTTC.

The chain links TRBV28 to TRBJ2-7; maybe TRBD1 (5 bases). The CDR3 length is 16 residues. Trimming took 6 bases from V and 2 from J, leaving 20 bases between them. Germline V gene sequence: CDR1 MDHEN, CDR2 SYDVKM. Here the CDR3 reads CASSGQGPHHTYEQYF. The CDR3 DNA follows: TGTGCCAGCAGCGGTCAGGGTCCTCATCACACCTACGAGCAGTACTTC.

The rearrangement joins TRBV2 to TRBJ2-7; D perhaps matches TRBD2 (6 bases). Germline V gives CDR1 SNHLY, CDR2 FYNNEI. V dropped 4 bases and J dropped 7 bases, with 11 bases sitting between them. This CDR3 region has 12 residues. CDR3 sequence: CASSVGRGEQYF. As DNA, the CDR3 is TGTGCCAGCAGTGTGGGCCGGGGGGAGCAGTACTTC.

The gene calls are TRBV5-1 and TRBJ1-1; 7 positions agree with TRBD1. With 4 bases clipped from V and 6 bases from J, the junction kept 6 bases outside the gene matches. CDR3 size: 13 residues. Germline V gene data show CDR1 as SGHRS and CDR2 as YFSETQ. In DNA, the CDR3 is TGCGCCAGCAGCACGGTCAGGGGGGCTGAAGCTTTCTTT. Protein product: CASSTVRGAEAFF.

Only one count was recorded for this clone. The V call is TRBV30, the J call TRBJ2-1; 7 bases line up with TRBD1. There are 13 residues in the CDR3. Trimming cost V 3 bases and J 4 bases; bases outside gene matches: 3. Germline-derived CDR1 and CDR2 are GTSNPN and SVGIG (reference sequence). The CDR3 nucleotides are TGTGCCTGGAGCCCGGGACAGTACAATGAGCAGTTCTTC. Translating it yields CAWSPGQYNEQFF.

The V call is TRBV5-6, the J call TRBJ2-1; 8 bases match TRBD2. This CDR3 is 15 amino acids long. Trimming took 2 bases from V and 0 from J; bases not matched to a gene: 1. Germline V lookup: CDR1 SGHDT, CDR2 YYEEEE. The CDR3 loop reads CASSLLADSYNEQFF. The CDR3 DNA is TGTGCCAGCAGCTTACTAGCGGACTCCTACAATGAGCAGTTCTTC.

The rearrangement joins TRBV28 to TRBJ1-2; 7 bases are shared with TRBD1. Germline V gene data show CDR1 as MDHEN and CDR2 as SYDVKM. V gave up 3 bases and J gave up 1 base; unmatched junction bases: 14. This CDR3 is 18 amino acids long. CDR3 DNA sequence: TGTGCCAGCAGTTTTGGTCGGAACCAGGGGGGGAATAACTATGGCTACACCTTC. Amino acids: CASSFGRNQGGNNYGYTF.